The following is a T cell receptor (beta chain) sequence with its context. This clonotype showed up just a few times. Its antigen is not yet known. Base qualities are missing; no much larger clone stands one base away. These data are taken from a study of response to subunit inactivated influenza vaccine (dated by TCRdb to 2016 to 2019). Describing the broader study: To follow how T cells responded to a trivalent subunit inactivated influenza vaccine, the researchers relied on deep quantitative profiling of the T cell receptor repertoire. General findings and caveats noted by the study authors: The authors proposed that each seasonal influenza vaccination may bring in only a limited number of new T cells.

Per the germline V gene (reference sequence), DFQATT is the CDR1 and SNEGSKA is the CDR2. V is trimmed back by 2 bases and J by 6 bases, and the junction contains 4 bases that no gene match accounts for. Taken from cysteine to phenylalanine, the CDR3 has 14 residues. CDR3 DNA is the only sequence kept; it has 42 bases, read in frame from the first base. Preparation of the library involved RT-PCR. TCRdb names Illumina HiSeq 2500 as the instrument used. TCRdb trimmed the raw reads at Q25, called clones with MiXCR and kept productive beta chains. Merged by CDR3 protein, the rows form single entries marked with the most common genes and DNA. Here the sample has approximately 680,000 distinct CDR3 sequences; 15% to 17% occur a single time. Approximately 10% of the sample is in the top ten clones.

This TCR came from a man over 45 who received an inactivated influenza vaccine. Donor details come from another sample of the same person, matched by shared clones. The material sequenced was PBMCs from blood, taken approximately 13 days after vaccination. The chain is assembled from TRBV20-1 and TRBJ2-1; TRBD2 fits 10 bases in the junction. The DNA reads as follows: TGCAGTGCTAGACCTAGCGGGAGTATCAATGAGCAGTTCTTC. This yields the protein CSARPSGSINEQFF.